The T cell receptor beta chain described here comes from a study of T cells in Graves' hyperthyroidism and ophthalmopathy. This clonotype showed up many times. V lost 3 bases and J 0 bases, leaving 11 bases between the germline ends. The CDR3 extends over 15 amino acids. In germline, CDR1 is KGHSH, CDR2 LQKENI. Amplification of TCR beta CDR3 regions was performed using RNA transcripts as template. The HTBI primer set drove a first-round RT-PCR of the TCR CDR3. TCRdb used MiXCR to reprocess the multiplex PCR reads, holding one entry per CDR3 protein. The data hold roughly 640,000 distinct CDR3 sequences, with around 15% observed a single time.

This receptor was obtained from a woman in her forties with Graves' ophthalmopathy. The rearrangement links TRBV18 to TRBJ1-1; TRBD1 is a possible D gene (6 bases). The source material was blood. DNA for the CDR3: TGTGCCAGCTCACCCCCAGGGGACTTGAACACTGAAGCTTTCTTT. Translating it yields CASSPPGDLNTEAFF.